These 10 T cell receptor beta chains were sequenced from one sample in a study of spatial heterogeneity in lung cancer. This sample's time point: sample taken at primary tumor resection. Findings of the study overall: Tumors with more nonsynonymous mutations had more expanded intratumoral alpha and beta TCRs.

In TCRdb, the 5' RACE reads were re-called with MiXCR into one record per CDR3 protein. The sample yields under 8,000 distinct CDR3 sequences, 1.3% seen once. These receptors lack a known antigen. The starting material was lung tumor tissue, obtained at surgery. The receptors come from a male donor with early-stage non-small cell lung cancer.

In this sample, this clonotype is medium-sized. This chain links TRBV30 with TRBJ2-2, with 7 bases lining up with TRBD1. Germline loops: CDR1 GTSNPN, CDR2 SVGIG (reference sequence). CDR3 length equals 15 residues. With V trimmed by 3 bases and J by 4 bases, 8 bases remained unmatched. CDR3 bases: TGTGCCTGGAGGTCCGGGACAGTGAGCACCGGGGAGCTGTTTTTT. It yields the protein CAWRSGTVSTGELFF.

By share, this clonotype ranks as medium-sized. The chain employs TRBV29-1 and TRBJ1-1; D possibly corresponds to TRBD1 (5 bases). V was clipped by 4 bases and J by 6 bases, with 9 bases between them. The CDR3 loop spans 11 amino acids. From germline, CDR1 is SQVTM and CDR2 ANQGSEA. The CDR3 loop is CSVVPGAEAFF. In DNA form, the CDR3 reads TGCAGCGTTGTCCCGGGGGCTGAAGCTTTCTTT. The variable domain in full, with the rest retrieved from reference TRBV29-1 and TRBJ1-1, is SAVISQKPSRDICQRGTSLTIQCQVDSQVTMMFWYRQQPGQSLTLIATANQGSEATYESGFVIDKFPISRPNLTFSTLTVSNMSPEDSSIYLCSVVPGAEAFFGQGTRLTVV.

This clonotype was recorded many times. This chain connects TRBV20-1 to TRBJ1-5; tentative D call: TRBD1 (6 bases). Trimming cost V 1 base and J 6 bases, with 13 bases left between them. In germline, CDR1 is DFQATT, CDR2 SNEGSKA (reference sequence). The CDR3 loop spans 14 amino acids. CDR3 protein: CSARGGHVPQPQHF. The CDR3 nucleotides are TGCAGTGCTAGAGGGGGACACGTCCCTCAGCCCCAGCATTTT.

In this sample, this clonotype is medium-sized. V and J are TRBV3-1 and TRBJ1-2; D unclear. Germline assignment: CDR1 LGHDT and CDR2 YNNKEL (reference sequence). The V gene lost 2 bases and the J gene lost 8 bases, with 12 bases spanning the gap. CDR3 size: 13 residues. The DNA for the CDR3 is TGTGCCAGCAGCCAAAACCGGGAGAAGGGCTACACCTTC. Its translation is CASSQNREKGYTF.

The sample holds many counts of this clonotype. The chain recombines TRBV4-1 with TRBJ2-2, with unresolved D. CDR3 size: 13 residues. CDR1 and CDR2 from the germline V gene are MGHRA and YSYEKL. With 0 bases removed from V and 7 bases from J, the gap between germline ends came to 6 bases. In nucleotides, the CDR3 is TGCGCCAGCAGCCAAGAACGACGCGGGGAGCTGTTTTTT. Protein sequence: CASSQERRGELFF.

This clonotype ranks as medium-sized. In DNA, the CDR3 is TGTGCCAGCAGCCCAGAGGGCAATTACTATGGCTACACCTTC. This translates into CASSPEGNYYGYTF. This chain joins TRBV7-8 and TRBJ1-2, with unresolved D. V was pared by 5 bases and J by 3 bases, with 13 bases between. Germline-derived CDR1 and CDR2 are SGHVS and FQNEAQ. The CDR3 is 14 amino acids.

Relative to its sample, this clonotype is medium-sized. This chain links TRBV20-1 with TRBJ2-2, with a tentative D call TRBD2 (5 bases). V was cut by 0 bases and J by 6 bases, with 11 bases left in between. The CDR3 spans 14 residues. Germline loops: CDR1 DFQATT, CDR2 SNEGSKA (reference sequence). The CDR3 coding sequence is TGCAGTGCTAGAGAGACGGGGAAAGCCGGGGAGCTGTTTTTT. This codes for CSARETGKAGELFF.

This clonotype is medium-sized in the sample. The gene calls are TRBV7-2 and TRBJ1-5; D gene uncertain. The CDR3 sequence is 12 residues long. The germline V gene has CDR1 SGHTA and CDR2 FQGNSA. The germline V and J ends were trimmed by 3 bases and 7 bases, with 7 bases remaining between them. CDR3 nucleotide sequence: TGTGCCAGCAGCTTCGACGGCCAGCCCCAGCATTTT. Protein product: CASSFDGQPQHF.

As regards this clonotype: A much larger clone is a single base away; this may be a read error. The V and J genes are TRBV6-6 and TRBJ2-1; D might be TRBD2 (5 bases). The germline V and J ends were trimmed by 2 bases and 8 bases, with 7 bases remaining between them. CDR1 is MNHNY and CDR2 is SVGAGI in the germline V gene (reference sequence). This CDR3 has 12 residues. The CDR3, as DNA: TGTGCCAGCAGTTACGGAGCGGATGAGCAGTTCTTC. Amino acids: CASSYGADEQFF.

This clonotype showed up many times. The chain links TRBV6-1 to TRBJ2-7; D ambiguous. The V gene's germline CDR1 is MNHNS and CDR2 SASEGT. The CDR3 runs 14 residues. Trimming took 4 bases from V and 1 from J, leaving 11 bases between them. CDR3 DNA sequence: TGTGCCAGCAGTGTAGTTGACGGTTCCTACGAGCAGTACTTC. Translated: CASSVVDGSYEQYF.